The 8 T cell receptor beta chains reported below all come from one sample, sequenced in a study of cytomegalovirus exposure and HLA in healthy donors. It was with 60 Vbeta and 13 Jbeta primers that the PCR ran. Profiling relied on immunoSEQ multiplex PCR, and the TCRdb table lists in-frame clones only, not all of them. The data contain approximately 150,000 clones, roughly two thirds of them singletons. The specimen was PBMCs. The receptors were sampled from a woman under 40 in good health and CMV-seronegative.

This clone is a singleton in its sample. The rearrangement links TRBV28 to TRBJ2-2; D uncertain. V lost 4 bases and J 4 bases, leaving 10 bases between the germline ends. The CDR3 spans 14 residues. Germline CDR1 MDHEN, CDR2 SYDVKM. CDR3 DNA sequence: TGTGCCAGCAGTTCGGTTGTGCGCACCGGGGAGCTGTTTTTT. It is translated as CASSSVVRTGELFF.

The rearrangement uses TRBV9 and TRBJ2-3, with 8 bases identical to TRBD2. V trimming: 4 bases; J trimming: 4 bases; junction bases outside the gene matches: 11. The CDR3 consists of 16 residues. The germline V gene encodes CDR1 SGDLS and CDR2 YYNGEE. CDR3 nucleotide sequence: TGTGCCAGCAGCATGATTCCGGGACTAGACGCAGATACGCAGTATTTT. Its translation is CASSMIPGLDADTQYF.

The chain combines TRBV7-2 with TRBJ1-5; D is unresolved. In germline, CDR1 is SGHTA, CDR2 FQGNSA. The CDR3 totals 13 residues. V dropped 2 bases and J dropped 5 bases, with 7 bases sitting between them. In DNA form, the CDR3 reads TGTGCCAGCAGCTTAAGGAGGGATCAGCCCCAGCATTTT. This gives the protein CASSLRRDQPQHF.

The chain joins TRBV9 to TRBJ2-7; D remains ambiguous. The CDR3 covers 15 residues. Germline values: CDR1 SGDLS, CDR2 YYNGEE. V was shortened by 6 bases and J by 0 bases, with 16 bases between the two germline ends. DNA for the CDR3: TGTGCCAGCACCCGAGGTCCCGACGACTCCTACGAGCAGTACTTC. Protein sequence: CASTRGPDDSYEQYF.

This sequence joins TRBV7-9 and TRBJ1-1, with D hard to call. From germline, CDR1 is SEHNR and CDR2 FQNEAQ (reference sequence). V lost 2 bases and J lost 0, with 7 bases in between. This CDR3 region has 14 residues. The CDR3 DNA is TGTGCCAGCAGCTTAAACACAGTGAACACTGAAGCTTTCTTT. Residues: CASSLNTVNTEAFF. Supplemented by reference TRBV7-9 and TRBJ1-1, the full variable domain reads DTGVSQNPRHKITKRGQNVTFRCDPISEHNRLYWYRQTLGQGPEFLTYFQNEAQLEKSRLLSDRFSAERPKGSFSTLEIQRTEQGDSAMYLCASSLNTVNTEAFFGQGTRLTVV.

The rearrangement joins TRBV2 to TRBJ2-7; TRBD2 aligns across 7 bases. Germline CDR1 SNHLY, CDR2 FYNNEI. The CDR3 sequence is 16 residues long. With 6 bases clipped from V and 1 base from J, the junction kept 12 bases outside the gene matches. The CDR3 protein is CASSLGPPGRSYEQYF. The CDR3 region has the DNA TGTGCCAGCAGCCTCGGACCCCCCGGGAGGTCCTACGAGCAGTACTTC.

The CDR3 loop is CASSVGRDSSSFHEQYF. The CDR3, as DNA: TGTGCCAGCAGCGTTGGTAGGGACTCATCTAGTTTCCACGAGCAGTACTTC. The rearrangement uses TRBV9 and TRBJ2-7; TRBD2 might be the D (6 bases). V was clipped by 2 bases and J by 5 bases, with 23 bases between them. CDR1 is SGDLS and CDR2 is YYNGEE in the germline V gene. This CDR3 region has 17 residues.

About this clone: The identical CDR3 is also encoded by other nucleotide sequences in the sample. V is TRBV7-6 and J is TRBJ1-5; D may be TRBD1 (6 bases). Per the germline V gene, CDR1 is SGHVS and CDR2 is FNYEAQ. The CDR3 consists of 14 residues. Trimming pared 4 bases from V and 7 bases from J, leaving 14 bases between. The CDR3 coding sequence is TGTGCCAGCAGCTCCGGTCAGGGGTTGCAGCCCCAGCATTTT. This gives the protein CASSSGQGLQPQHF.